Included here is one T cell receptor (beta chain) sequence, with context. Original processing notes: From reference gene primer amplification, estimates of nucleated cell counts were derived. Clones were sequenced by immunoSEQ multiplex PCR, and TCRdb holds only the in-frame ones, with some missing. V, J and clone size derive from that table, while D and trimming were established from the DNA sequence. The data contain almost 300,000 clones, 70% to 90% of them seen just once; the ten biggest clones take up over 1%. This sample is drawn from a study of blood T cell repertoires in COVID-19. Study-wide context: In each case, the material was cDNA or gDNA derived from T cells, B-cell-depleted T cells, or PBMCs.

There are 14 residues in the CDR3. CDR1 is SGHTS, CDR2 YDEGEE, per germline. V shed 4 bases and J 4 bases; nucleotides not matched to a gene: 4. This chain links TRBV5-8 with TRBJ2-1; the match to TRBD2 covers 8 bases. Sequencing input: peripheral blood. This TCR was recovered from a man between 65 and 80 years old with acute or convalescent COVID-19. Written as DNA, the CDR3 is TGTGCCAGCAGCCGTACTAGCGGATACAATGAGCAGTTCTTC. Its translation is CASSRTSGYNEQFF.